This entry lists 12 T cell receptor beta chains sequenced from one sample in a study of T cell responses to AZD1222 COVID-19 vaccine. Clones were read by immunoSEQ multiplex PCR, and TCRdb kept only the in-frame ones, dropping some. The sample holds approximately 100,000 clones, 80% to 90% seen once. The sample consisted of peripheral blood, taken on day 0 of AZD1222 vaccination. The receptors originated from an adult in good health.

The V call is TRBV20-1, the J call TRBJ2-1, with 13 nucleotides matching TRBD2. Germline values: CDR1 DFQATT, CDR2 SNEGSKA (reference sequence). Trimming took 3 bases from V and 6 from J; bases not matched to a gene: 5. This CDR3 is built from 15 residues. CDR3 sequence (DNA): TGCAGTGCTAGTTTAAGGACTAGCGGGAGCAATGAGCAGTTCTTC. Protein: CSASLRTSGSNEQFF.

The rearrangement links TRBV5-4 to TRBJ2-1; 9 nucleotides agree with TRBD1. Germline V gives CDR1 SGHNT, CDR2 YYREEE (reference sequence). The V segment lost 3 bases and the J segment 6 bases; nucleotides outside the gene matches: 7. The CDR3 contains 15 residues. CDR3 bases: TGTGCCAGCAGCTCCCGGGACAGGGTGGTCAATGAGCAGTTCTTC. Residues: CASSSRDRVVNEQFF.

This chain uses TRBV30 with TRBJ1-6; unclear D gene. The V and J ends lost 3 bases and 0 bases respectively, with 18 bases between them. The germline V gene has CDR1 GTSNPN and CDR2 SVGIG (reference sequence). The CDR3 totals 18 residues. The CDR3: CAWRARAPESSYNSPLHF. Written as DNA, the CDR3 is TGTGCCTGGAGGGCTCGGGCCCCTGAGAGCTCCTATAATTCACCCCTCCACTTT.

The chain uses TRBV11-2 and TRBJ2-3; 7 bases fit TRBD1. The V segment lost 5 bases and the J segment 5 bases; nucleotides outside the gene matches: 13. CDR3 length: 16 amino acids. The germline V gene has CDR1 SGHAT and CDR2 FQNNGV. The CDR3 nucleotides are TGTGCCAGCAGCAAAGGTGGGCAGGGGGTCGGAGATACGCAGTATTTT. This gives the protein CASSKGGQGVGDTQYF.

The chain has TRBV2 and TRBJ2-2; 8 positions match TRBD2. The CDR3 totals 15 residues. Germline assignment: CDR1 SNHLY and CDR2 FYNNEI. V lost 2 bases, J lost 5 bases, and 4 bases stayed unmatched. CDR3 nucleotides: TGTGCCAGCAGTGAAACGGGAGGGCAAACCGGGGAGCTGTTTTTT. Translation: CASSETGGQTGELFF.

This chain uses TRBV19 with TRBJ1-3, with a tentative D call TRBD1 (6 bases). Germline lookup yields CDR1 LNHDA and CDR2 SQIVND (reference sequence). V was pared by 10 bases and J by 0 bases, with 22 bases between. This CDR3 is built from 17 residues. For the CDR3, the DNA is TGTGCCACCACGGGAGGGGACAAACTCTCCTCTGGAAACACCATATATTTT. This sequence encodes CATTGGDKLSSGNTIYF.

The genes are TRBV6-5 and TRBJ2-5; no clear D gene. The CDR3 sequence is 14 residues long. Looked up from germline, CDR1 is MNHEY and CDR2 is SVGAGI. Trimming shortened V by 2 bases and J by 1 base, and 8 bases separated the two germline ends. The CDR3 spells CASSYTDLQETQYF. The CDR3 DNA reads as TGTGCCAGCAGTTACACGGACCTCCAAGAGACCCAGTACTTC.

The chain carries TRBV9 and TRBJ2-7; 8 bases are a match to TRBD1. Germline CDR1 SGDLS, CDR2 YYNGEE. This CDR3 is built from 15 residues. Unmatched junction bases numbered 6, after V lost 0 bases and J lost 4 bases. The CDR3 sequence: CASSVATGDVYEQYF. CDR3 in DNA: TGTGCCAGCAGCGTAGCGACAGGGGATGTGTACGAGCAGTACTTC.

The V and J genes are TRBV7-3 and TRBJ2-2; weak D call: TRBD1 (5 bases). Looked up from germline, CDR1 is SGHTA and CDR2 is FQGTGA. This CDR3 has 14 amino acids. V lost 3 bases and J lost 7, with 12 bases in between. Here the CDR3 DNA reads TGTGCCAGCAGCTTGGCAGGGAATAACGGGGAGCTGTTTTTT. Its translation is CASSLAGNNGELFF.

J is TRBJ2-2 and V is TRBV6-6, with D possibly called TRBD1 or TRBD2 (6 bases each). This CDR3 is 12 amino acids long. Per the germline V gene, CDR1 is MNHNY and CDR2 is SVGAGI (reference sequence). V dropped 7 bases and J dropped 6 bases, with 9 bases sitting between them. CDR3 in amino acids: CASKGDSGELFF. Here the CDR3 DNA reads TGTGCCAGCAAGGGGGACTCCGGGGAGCTGTTTTTT.

This chain connects TRBV18 to TRBJ1-2; D remains unclear. Trimming cost V 5 bases and J 1 base, with 8 bases left between them. The germline V gene encodes CDR1 KGHSH and CDR2 LQKENI. The CDR3 sequence is 13 residues long. CDR3 sequence reads: CASSTADNYGYTF. DNA for the CDR3: TGTGCCAGCTCAACGGCTGATAACTATGGCTACACCTTC.

CDR3 bases: TGCGCCAGCAGCGGGACTAGCGGCACAGATACGCAGTATTTT. As protein: CASSGTSGTDTQYF. The V and J genes are TRBV10-2 and TRBJ2-3, with 10 bases fitting TRBD2. Trimming took 6 bases from V and 1 from J; bases not matched to a gene: 1. The CDR3 consists of 14 residues. Germline-derived CDR1 and CDR2 are WSHSY and SAAADI.